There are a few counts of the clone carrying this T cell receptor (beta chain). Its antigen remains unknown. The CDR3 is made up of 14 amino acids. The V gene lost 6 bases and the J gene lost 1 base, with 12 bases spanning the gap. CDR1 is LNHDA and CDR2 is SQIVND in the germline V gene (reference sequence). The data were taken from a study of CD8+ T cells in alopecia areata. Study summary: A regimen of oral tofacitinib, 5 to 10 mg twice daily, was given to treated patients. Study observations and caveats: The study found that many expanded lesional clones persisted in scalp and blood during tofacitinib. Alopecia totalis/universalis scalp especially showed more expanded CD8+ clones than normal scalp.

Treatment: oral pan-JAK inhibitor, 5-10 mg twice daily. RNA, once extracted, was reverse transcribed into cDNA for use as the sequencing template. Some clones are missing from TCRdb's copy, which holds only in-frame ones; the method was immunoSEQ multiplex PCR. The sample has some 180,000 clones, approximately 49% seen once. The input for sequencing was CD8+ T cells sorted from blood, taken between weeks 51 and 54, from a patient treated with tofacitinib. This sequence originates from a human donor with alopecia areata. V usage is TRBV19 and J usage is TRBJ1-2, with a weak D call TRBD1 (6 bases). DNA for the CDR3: TGTGCCAGTAGAAGGACAGCATATAACTATGGCTACACCTTC. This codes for CASRRTAYNYGYTF. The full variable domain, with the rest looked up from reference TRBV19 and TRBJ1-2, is DGGITQSPKYLFRKEGQNVTLSCEQNLNHDAMYWYRQDPGQGLRLIYYSQIVNDFQKGDIAEGYSVSREKKESFPLTVTSAQKNPTAFYLCASRRTAYNYGYTFGSGTRLTVV.